The 21 T cell receptor beta chains in this list originate from one sample, sequenced in a study of blood T cell repertoires in COVID-19. Assay used: immunoSEQ multiplex PCR; TCRdb lists only in-frame clones, some missing. This table holds 50,000 to 75,000 clones, about 77% found once. Material: peripheral blood. These receptors were taken from a man older than 75 with active or convalescent COVID-19.

The chain carries TRBV11-3 and TRBJ2-2; 11 nucleotides agree with TRBD2. In germline, CDR1 is SGHNT, CDR2 YENEEA. V lost 5 bases to trimming and J lost 3 bases; unmatched junction nucleotides: 14. The CDR3 totals 19 residues. The CDR3 coding sequence is TGTGCCAGCAGCCCCCGCGCGGTTAGCGGGAGGGGGGACACCGGGGAGCTGTTTTTT. Translated, it gives CASSPRAVSGRGDTGELFF.

The chain combines TRBV18 with TRBJ1-2; no firm D call. V was shortened by 3 bases and J by 3 bases, with 14 bases between the two germline ends. The CDR3 sequence is 15 residues long. The V gene's germline CDR1 is KGHSH and CDR2 LQKENI. This chain's CDR3 is CASSPYEGLDYGYTF. CDR3 nucleotides: TGTGCCAGCTCACCTTATGAGGGCCTCGACTATGGCTACACCTTC.

The V call is TRBV20-1, the J call TRBJ1-1, with a weak D call TRBD1 (5 bases). Germline V CDR1 and CDR2: DFQATT, SNEGSKA (reference sequence). This CDR3 spans 11 amino acids. V lost 6 bases to trimming and J lost 12 bases, with 17 bases between them. Here the CDR3 DNA reads TGCAGTGCCACGGAGGGGAGGAATACTTTCTTT. It specifies CSATEGRNTFF.

The CDR3 DNA follows: TGTGCCAGCAGCCCCTGGCGGACAGGGAGTCATCAGCCCCAGCATTTT. This gives the protein CASSPWRTGSHQPQHF. V is TRBV5-8 and J is TRBJ1-5; 8 nucleotides align to TRBD1. This CDR3 contains 16 residues. With V trimmed by 4 bases and J by 5 bases, 11 bases remained unmatched. CDR1 SGHTS and CDR2 YDEGEE come from the germline V gene.

The chain employs TRBV24-1 and TRBJ2-3; 7 nucleotides align to TRBD1. The V segment lost 3 bases and the J segment 4 bases; nucleotides outside the gene matches: 6. Germline V CDR1 and CDR2: KGHDR, SFDVKD. CDR3 size: 15 residues. CDR3 nucleotides: TGTGCCACCAGTGATCCGGGACAGACGTCAGATACGCAGTATTTT. Translating it yields CATSDPGQTSDTQYF.

This chain connects TRBV6-5 to TRBJ1-2; unclear D gene. V was shortened by 6 bases and J by 5 bases, with 7 bases between the two germline ends. The germline V gene has CDR1 MNHEY and CDR2 SVGAGI. The CDR3 covers 11 residues. The CDR3 region is CASRGRYGYTF. The CDR3 DNA sequence: TGTGCCAGCAGGGGCAGATATGGCTACACCTTC.

DNA of the CDR3: TGTGCCAGCAGCCAAAGGGCAGCCGAGGGCGAGCAGTACTTC. Amino acids: CASSQRAAEGEQYF. The chain carries TRBV3-1 (or the pseudogene TRBV3-2) and TRBJ2-7; possibly TRBD2 for D (5 bases). The CDR3 has 14 residues. Germline CDR1 and CDR2: LGHDT and YNNKEL (reference sequence). Trimming stripped 2 bases from V and 6 bases from J, with 14 bases between.

This chain links TRBV27 with TRBJ1-2, with 10 bases that match TRBD1. V shed 6 bases and J 6 bases; nucleotides not matched to a gene: 4. The germline CDR1 and CDR2 sequences are MNHEY and SMNVEV (reference sequence). CDR3 length: 13 residues. The CDR3 loop is CASRSTGGDGYTF. CDR3 nucleotide sequence: TGTGCCAGCAGATCGACAGGGGGCGATGGCTACACCTTC.

This clone was observed a handful of times. The chain recombines TRBV5-1 with TRBJ1-3, with 8 nucleotides matching TRBD1. Trimming at V came to 0 bases and at J to 4 bases, leaving 12 bases not matched to a gene. This CDR3 region has 18 residues. Looked up from germline, CDR1 is SGHRS and CDR2 is YFSETQ. In DNA form, the CDR3 reads TGCGCCAGCAGCTTGGGGCCCGTAGGACAGGGTCCCGGAAACACCATATATTTT. Protein product: CASSLGPVGQGPGNTIYF.

CDR3 nucleotides: TGTGCCAGCACCTACTTGGGCGCAGCCCCCTACGAGCAGTACTTC. Its protein is CASTYLGAAPYEQYF. The chain uses TRBV7-2 and TRBJ2-7; the D is unclear. Germline assignment: CDR1 SGHTA and CDR2 FQGNSA. Trimming pared 7 bases from V and 2 bases from J, leaving 18 bases between. This CDR3 region has 15 residues.

The chain links TRBV4-2 to TRBJ1-3, with D tentatively TRBD1 (6 bases). The germline V gene has CDR1 LGHNA and CDR2 YNFKEQ. Between the trimmed V and J ends, which lost 10 bases and 1 base, there was a span of 11 bases. The CDR3 is 13 amino acids. The CDR3 sequence: CATRTDSGNTIYF. CDR3 DNA sequence: TGTGCCACCCGGACAGATTCTGGAAACACCATATATTTT.

This chain uses TRBV24-1 with TRBJ2-3; 14 nucleotides match TRBD2. V trimming: 4 bases; J trimming: 8 bases; junction bases outside the gene matches: 1. The CDR3 length is 14 residues. The germline CDR1 and CDR2 sequences are KGHDR and SFDVKD. The CDR3 region is CATSDGTSGSTQYF. The CDR3 coding sequence is TGTGCCACCAGTGACGGGACTAGCGGGAGTACGCAGTATTTT.

V and J are TRBV9 and TRBJ2-7, with TRBD2 identical over 7 bases. Germline CDR1 is SGDLS and CDR2 is YYNGEE. The CDR3 is made up of 14 amino acids. Germline trimming cut 4 bases from V and 3 bases from J; bases unmatched to any gene: 7. Written as DNA, the CDR3 is TGTGCCAGCAGCCCGACTAGCCGAGACTACGAGCAGTACTTC. Encoded protein: CASSPTSRDYEQYF.

This chain connects TRBV2 to TRBJ2-6, with a possible D match to TRBD1 (5 bases). The germline V and J ends were trimmed by 8 bases and 1 base, with 9 bases remaining between them. CDR1 is SNHLY and CDR2 is FYNNEI in the germline V gene. CDR3 length: 14 residues. The DNA for the CDR3 is TGTGCCAGCGCGACAGCTTCTGGGGCCAACGTCCTGACTTTC. Its translation: CASATASGANVLTF. The complete variable domain, with remaining parts taken from reference TRBV2 and TRBJ2-6, reads EPEVTQTPSHQVTQMGQEVILRCVPISNHLYFYWYRQILGQKVEFLVSFYNNEISEKSEIFDDQFSVERPDGSNFTLKIRSTKLEDSAMYFCASATASGANVLTFGAGSRLTVL.

The rearrangement uses TRBV19 and TRBJ2-3; TRBD2 matches 7 bases. Germline CDR1 and CDR2: LNHDA and SQIVND (reference sequence). CDR3 length equals 17 residues. The ends lost 2 bases at V and 1 base at J; junction bases unmatched: 9. The CDR3 DNA follows: TGTGCCAGTAGTATAAAGTGGGCTAGCGGACGCACAGATACGCAGTATTTT. It encodes CASSIKWASGRTDTQYF.

This clone has a handful of counts. The V and J genes are TRBV7-8 and TRBJ2-2; D unresolved. The CDR3 totals 14 residues. The V and J ends lost 4 bases and 7 bases respectively, with 13 bases between them. From germline, CDR1 is SGHVS and CDR2 FQNEAQ. The CDR3 region has the DNA TGTGCCAGCAGCTCCCTCGCTAGATTCGGGGAGCTGTTTTTT. Translation: CASSSLARFGELFF. Full variable domain (remainder filled in from reference TRBV7-8 and TRBJ2-2): GAGVSQSPRYKVAKRGQDVALRCDPISGHVSLFWYQQALGQGPEFLTYFQNEAQLDKSGLPSDRFFAERPEGSVSTLKIQRTQQEDSAVYLCASSSLARFGELFFGEGSRLTVL.

The chain joins TRBV2 to TRBJ1-1, with D perhaps matching TRBD1 (5 bases). This CDR3 is 15 amino acids long. Trimming stripped 3 bases from V and 1 base from J, with 12 bases between. Germline CDR1 SNHLY, CDR2 FYNNEI. CDR3 in amino acids: CASSEIPTANTEAFF. DNA for the CDR3: TGTGCCAGCAGTGAGATCCCGACAGCGAACACTGAAGCTTTCTTT. Looking up the rest from reference TRBV2 and TRBJ1-1 gives the full variable domain: EPEVTQTPSHQVTQMGQEVILRCVPISNHLYFYWYRQILGQKVEFLVSFYNNEISEKSEIFDDQFSVERPDGSNFTLKIRSTKLEDSAMYFCASSEIPTANTEAFFGQGTRLTVV.

The CDR3 DNA sequence: TGTGCCAGCAGCTCCGACAGCTCCTACAATGAGCAGTTCTTC. Translating gives CASSSDSSYNEQFF. This chain connects TRBV11-3 to TRBJ2-1; D may be TRBD1 (5 bases). From germline, CDR1 is SGHNT and CDR2 YENEEA. CDR3 length equals 14 residues. Between the trimmed V and J ends, which lost 4 bases and 0 bases, there was a span of 7 bases.

The chain combines TRBV19 with TRBJ1-2; maybe TRBD1 (5 bases). Germline CDR1 reads LNHDA; CDR2 reads SQIVND (reference sequence). Trimming took off 4 bases at V and 5 bases at J, with 11 bases between the two ends. This CDR3 is 13 amino acids long. The CDR3 coding sequence is TGTGCCAGTAGTAAGGGGCAAACGTATGGCTACACCTTC. This encodes CASSKGQTYGYTF.

The chain carries TRBV6-6 and TRBJ2-3; possible D gene TRBD1, 5 bases. The CDR3 consists of 11 residues. V lost 10 bases to trimming and J lost 6 bases, with 11 bases between them. Germline V gives CDR1 MNHNY, CDR2 SVGAGI (reference sequence). The CDR3 here is CATNKGDTQYF. CDR3 nucleotide sequence: TGTGCCACCAACAAGGGGGATACGCAGTATTTT.

V is TRBV6-5 and J is TRBJ2-1; maybe TRBD2 (6 bases). Trimming pared 7 bases from V and 8 bases from J, leaving 15 bases between. Per germline, CDR1 MNHEY and CDR2 SVGAGI. The CDR3 is 13 residues long. DNA for the CDR3: TGTGCCAGCACCCACCGGGGAGGTTATGAGCAGTTCTTC. This encodes CASTHRGGYEQFF.